The rows below give T cell receptor beta chains drawn from one sample of a study of T-cell reconstitution after alpha-beta-depleted transplantation in children. TCRdb passed the PCR reads through MiXCR, listing each CDR3 protein once. In the table there are just under 550,000 distinct CDR3 sequences, approximately 20% of which are singletons. The input for sequencing was PBMCs from the stem cell graft donor, taken from the stem cell graft. Receptor source: a human donor who donated a stem cell graft to a child with acute lymphoblastic leukemia. The CDR3 runs from the conserved cysteine through the conserved F or W. A D gene is named only where the DNA matches it firmly. Where a row states a size, it is once, few, many or the class of an expanded clone; other rows omit it.

D	size	V	J	DNA	CDR3
NA	NA	TRBV20-1	TRBJ2-7	TGCAGTGCTAGCCCCCGGACTACGCTGCCCTACGAGCAGTACTTC	CSASPRTTLPYEQYF
TRBD1	few	TRBV5-1	TRBJ2-7	TGCGCCAGCAGCTTGGCTCCAGGGGGCTACTACGAGCAGTACTTC	CASSLAPGGYYEQYF
NA	NA	TRBV28	TRBJ2-1	TGTGCCAGCTCGAGAAAGTGGGGCAATGAGCAGTTCTTC	CASSRKWGNEQFF
NA	NA	TRBV5-5	TRBJ2-4	TGTGCCAGCAGCGGAACCGGGACCCTAAACATTCAGTACTTC	CASSGTGTLNIQYF
NA	few	TRBV4-1	TRBJ2-1	TGCGCCAGCAGCCAAGTTGTATTCGTATCGGGACCCCCGACCCCCAATGAGCAGTTCTTC	CASSQVVFVSGPPTPNEQFF
TRBD2	NA	TRBV10-3	TRBJ2-7	TGTGCCGCCTCGGGGGGAGGACATTCCTACGAGCAGTACTTC	CAASGGGHSYEQYF
TRBD1	few	TRBV20-1	TRBJ1-1	TGCAGTGCTAGAGTAGGGACAGGGTTGTTGAACACTGAAGCTTTCTTT	CSARVGTGLLNTEAFF
NA	NA	TRBV13	TRBJ2-3	TGTGCCAGCAGCGCTGGGCCCCCTGAGACAGATACGCAGTATTTT	CASSAGPPETDTQYF
TRBD1	few	TRBV27	TRBJ2-7	TGTGCCAGCAGTCCTCAGGGGGAATTCTACGAGCAGTACTTC	CASSPQGEFYEQYF
NA	few	TRBV25-1	TRBJ2-1	TGTGCCAGCAGCCGGACAGATACCTCCTACAATGAGCAGTTCTTC	CASSRTDTSYNEQFF
TRBD1	NA	TRBV4-1	TRBJ2-1	TGCGCCAGCAGCTACCGACAGGGTACGGATGAGCAGTTCTTC	CASSYRQGTDEQFF
NA	NA	TRBV20-1	TRBJ2-1	TGCAGTGCTAGAGATTGGTCAGCGAGGGTCGAGCAGTTCTTC	CSARDWSARVEQFF
NA	NA	TRBV6-4	TRBJ2-1	TGTGCCAGCAGTGTAATAGTAGGCTACAATGAGCAGTTCTTC	CASSVIVGYNEQFF
NA	NA	TRBV7-9	TRBJ2-7	TGTGCCAGCAGCTTAGTGGGCGACAGGAACTCCTACGAGCAGTACTTC	CASSLVGDRNSYEQYF
NA	NA	TRBV5-1	TRBJ2-3	TGCGCCAGCAGCTTGGCCGGGGTTTGGGCAGATACGCAGTATTTT	CASSLAGVWADTQYF
NA	few	TRBV12-3/TRBV12-4	TRBJ2-3	TGTGCCAGCAGTGCAGCCGGGACAACTGGGAGCACAGATACGCAGTATTTT	CASSAAGTTGSTDTQYF
NA	NA	TRBV29-1	TRBJ2-1	TGCAGCGTTGGGGACTCTCGTGAGCAGTTCTTC	CSVGDSREQFF
NA	few	TRBV27	TRBJ2-7	TGTGCCAGCAGTTTTTTGGGGCTAACAGGGAACTACGAGCAGTACTTC	CASSFLGLTGNYEQYF
NA	NA	TRBV6-1	TRBJ1-1	TGTGCCAGCAGTGACGTTGGACAGCCGAACACTGAAGCTTTCTTT	CASSDVGQPNTEAFF
NA	NA	TRBV29-1	TRBJ2-3	TGCAGCGTTGACGGCCCTATGGCAGATACGCAGTATTTT	CSVDGPMADTQYF
TRBD2	NA	TRBV7-9	TRBJ2-5	TGTGCCAGCAGCTTTGGGCTAGCGGGCGCCCAGTACTTC	CASSFGLAGAQYF
TRBD1	NA	TRBV3-1	TRBJ2-7	TGTGCCAGCAGCCCCCCGGGGACAGGGAATTACTACGAGCAGTACTTC	CASSPPGTGNYYEQYF
NA	few	TRBV5-1	TRBJ2-7	TGCGCCAGCAGCTTGGAGGAGCATTCCTACGAGCAGTACTTC	CASSLEEHSYEQYF
TRBD1	NA	TRBV25-1	TRBJ2-7	TGTGCCAGCAGTAGGGGGCAGGGTAGGTACGAGCAGTACTTC	CASSRGQGRYEQYF
TRBD1	few	TRBV4-1	TRBJ1-2	TGCGCCAGCAGCCAAGTGGGGACAGGGAAAAAGAGAGGGGGCTACACCTTC	CASSQVGTGKKRGGYTF
NA	NA	TRBV11-2	TRBJ2-1	TGTGCCAGCAGTCGATCGACCAGGGAGATAGCCTACAATGAGCAGTTCTTC	CASSRSTREIAYNEQFF
TRBD2	few	TRBV9	TRBJ2-3	TGTGCCAGCAGCGTAGCTAGCGGGGGAGATACGCAGTATTTT	CASSVASGGDTQYF
NA	NA	TRBV27	TRBJ1-5	TGTGCCAGCAAAGGATTAGGCGGGCCCCAGCATTTT	CASKGLGGPQHF
NA	few	TRBV4-2	TRBJ1-3	TGTGCCAGCAGCCAAGCGGGATTTGCTGGAAACACCATATATTTT	CASSQAGFAGNTIYF
NA	NA	TRBV18	TRBJ1-5	TGTGCCAGCTCACCGGGACCCCCACCCGATCAGCCCCAGCATTTT	CASSPGPPPDQPQHF
NA	NA	TRBV6-2/TRBV6-3	TRBJ2-7	TGTGCCAGCAGTCCAACTAAGCGGGTCAGCTCCTACGAGCAGTACTTC	CASSPTKRVSSYEQYF
NA	few	TRBV7-2	TRBJ1-1	TGTGCCAGCAGAGAGGCCGTACCTGAAGCTTTCTTT	CASREAVPEAFF
TRBD2	few	TRBV27	TRBJ2-1	TGTGCCAGCAGTTTATCTACCGCGGGAGCATACAATGAGCAGTTCTTC	CASSLSTAGAYNEQFF
NA	NA	TRBV10-3	TRBJ2-7	TGTGCCACCAGGGACGGGTCGACCTACGAGCAGTACTTC	CATRDGSTYEQYF
NA	NA	TRBV29-1	TRBJ2-1	TGCAGCGTTGAAGTACTAGCTAGGGAGCAGTTCTTC	CSVEVLAREQFF
TRBD2	NA	TRBV7-3	TRBJ2-7	TGTGCCAGCAGCTATAAAAGAGGACTAGCGGCCTACGAGCAGTACTTC	CASSYKRGLAAYEQYF
NA	NA	TRBV21-1	TRBJ2-2	TGTGCCAGTAGATTCGGGGCAGGGCACACCGGGGAGCTGTTTTTT	CASRFGAGHTGELFF
NA	NA	TRBV7-6	TRBJ2-1	TGTGCCAGCAACCTACGGGACGGGTACAATGAGCAGTTCTTC	CASNLRDGYNEQFF
TRBD1	NA	TRBV20-1	TRBJ1-2	TGCAGTGCTAGTCCCCCCGAGACAGGGGGTCGTGGCTACACCTTC	CSASPPETGGRGYTF
NA	few	TRBV20-1	TRBJ2-1	TGCAGTGCTAGAGTGGGGCCCATTATCAATGAGCAGTTCTTC	CSARVGPIINEQFF
NA	NA	TRBV12-3/TRBV12-4	TRBJ1-1	TGTGCCAGCAGCCCCGGACCCGAGACAGTCGAAGCTTTCTTT	CASSPGPETVEAFF
NA	many	TRBV9	TRBJ2-1	TGTGCCAGCAGCGTAGGAACAGGGCATGAGCAGTTCTTC	CASSVGTGHEQFF
NA	few	TRBV11-2	TRBJ1-2	TGTGCCAGCAGCTCTCCCCATACCTATGGCTACACCTTC	CASSSPHTYGYTF
NA	NA	TRBV27	TRBJ1-2	TGTGCCAGCAGTTTATTCACTTCCGGGACGCTTGGCTACACCTTC	CASSLFTSGTLGYTF
NA	NA	TRBV7-3	TRBJ2-3	TGTGCCAGCAGCTTAAGTCCAGGACTTAGCACAGATACGCAGTATTTT	CASSLSPGLSTDTQYF
TRBD1	few	TRBV12-5	TRBJ2-1	TGTGCTAGTGGTAGAGAGGGACAGTACAATGAGCAGTTCTTC	CASGREGQYNEQFF
NA	NA	TRBV10-3	TRBJ2-1	TGTGCCATCAGCGCCCGGGACTCGAGCTCCTACAATGAGCAGTTCTTC	CAISARDSSSYNEQFF
TRBD1	few	TRBV9	TRBJ2-7	TGTGCCAGCAGCCACGGGACAGGGGCCTACGAGCAGTACTTC	CASSHGTGAYEQYF
NA	few	TRBV29-1	TRBJ2-7	TGCAGCGTTGAGACTGAGAGCTCCTACGAGCAGTACTTC	CSVETESSYEQYF
TRBD2	many	TRBV9	TRBJ2-1	TGTGCCAGCAGTGGGACTAGCGGATCCTACAATGAGCAGTTCTTC	CASSGTSGSYNEQFF
NA	NA	TRBV6-1	TRBJ1-1	TGTGCCAGCAGTGAATGGGACTCCGGGGTAGGGACTGAAGCTTTCTTT	CASSEWDSGVGTEAFF
NA	NA	TRBV5-6	TRBJ2-7	TGTGCCAGCAGCTTGGAGGCCTCCGCAACCTACGAGCAGTACTTC	CASSLEASATYEQYF
NA	few	TRBV7-2	TRBJ1-4	TGTGCCAGCAGCTTTTCACAGCTACAGAATGAAAAACTGTTTTTT	CASSFSQLQNEKLFF
NA	few	TRBV12-3/TRBV12-4	TRBJ2-1	TGTGCCAGCAGTTTTTCGTACAGGGTCGAAAATGAGCAGTTCTTC	CASSFSYRVENEQFF